Listed here are 12 T cell receptor beta chains from one sample, sequenced in a study of CD8+ T cells in alopecia areata. Treatment meaning: oral pan-JAK inhibitor, 5-10 mg twice daily. Sequencing relied on a cDNA template that was reverse transcribed from extracted RNA. Sequencing was performed with immunoSEQ multiplex PCR; in TCRdb, only in-frame clones are kept and a portion is missing. The profile shows approximately 220,000 clones, more than 30% of them singletons. Specimen: CD4+ T cells sorted from blood, collected at roughly week 30, from a patient treated with tofacitinib. These receptors were obtained from a human donor with alopecia areata.

This clone has only a few counts. The chain links TRBV6-5 to TRBJ2-7; perhaps TRBD2 as D (6 bases). Germline assignment: CDR1 MNHEY and CDR2 SVGAGI. The CDR3 sequence is 15 residues long. V lost 0 bases and J 1 base, leaving 10 bases between the germline ends. In DNA, the CDR3 is TGTGCCAGCAGTTACTCCCGGACTATTTCCTACGAGCAGTACTTC. This encodes CASSYSRTISYEQYF.

The chain is built from TRBV30 and TRBJ1-2; D is uncertain. The CDR3 length is 12 residues. V was clipped by 6 bases and J by 5 bases, with 13 bases between them. CDR1 and CDR2 from the germline V gene are GTSNPN and SVGIG (reference sequence). For the CDR3, the DNA is TGTGCCTGCCCCGGGGTAGTTTATGGCTACACCTTC. Residues: CACPGVVYGYTF.

This clone was detected a few times. The chain employs TRBV7-2 and TRBJ2-7; 9 bases fit TRBD1. Germline V CDR1 and CDR2: SGHTA, FQGNSA. CDR3 size: 19 residues. After removal of 5 bases from V and 1 base from J, the junction contained 18 bases not matched to a gene. CDR3 DNA: TGTGCCAGCAGCCCCAGTACCCGGTTCCGGGACAGGGAGTCCTACGAGCAGTACTTC. It specifies CASSPSTRFRDRESYEQYF.

Here the CDR3 reads CASSLQGPPAGEQYF. The CDR3 DNA is TGTGCCAGCAGTCTACAGGGACCGCCGGCGGGCGAGCAGTACTTC. The chain links TRBV6-5 to TRBJ2-7, with D maybe TRBD1 (6 bases). The CDR3 runs 15 residues. Germline V CDR1 and CDR2: MNHEY, SVGAGI. The V and J ends lost 5 bases and 6 bases respectively, with 20 bases between them.

The rearrangement joins TRBV6-5 to TRBJ1-6; 8 positions agree with TRBD1. This CDR3 has 14 amino acids. The V gene end was trimmed by 6 bases and the J gene end by 9 bases; junction bases not matched to a gene: 7. From germline, CDR1 is MNHEY and CDR2 SVGAGI. CDR3 sequence (DNA): TGTGCCAGCAGGGGAGGACAGGGAGGTTCACCCCTCCACTTT. Protein: CASRGGQGGSPLHF.

This clone was seen more than once but under ten times. This chain joins TRBV6-5 and TRBJ1-4; D possibly corresponds to TRBD1 (6 bases). Trimming cost V 2 bases and J 5 bases, with 9 bases left between them. The CDR3 has 14 residues. In germline, CDR1 is MNHEY, CDR2 SVGAGI. In nucleotides, the CDR3 is TGTGCCAGCAGTTACGGGACACTGAATGAAAAACTGTTTTTT. Its protein is CASSYGTLNEKLFF.

The chain joins TRBV25-1 to TRBJ1-1; the D gene is possibly TRBD1 (6 bases). Trimming took off 2 bases at V and 0 bases at J, with 7 bases between the two ends. From germline, CDR1 is MGHDK and CDR2 SYGVNS. The CDR3 is 14 amino acids. The CDR3 protein is CASSEQGLNTEAFF. For the CDR3, the DNA is TGTGCCAGCAGTGAACAGGGGTTGAACACTGAAGCTTTCTTT. Combining the CDR3 with reference TRBV25-1 and TRBJ1-1 gives the whole variable domain EADIYQTPRYLVIGTGKKITLECSQTMGHDKMYWYQQDPGMELHLIHYSYGVNSTEKGDLSSESTVSRIRTEHFPLTLESARPSHTSQYLCASSEQGLNTEAFFGQGTRLTVV.

This clone has only one observation. This chain uses TRBV6-5 with TRBJ2-7; 12 positions match TRBD2. The CDR3 covers 15 residues. Germline values: CDR1 MNHEY, CDR2 SVGAGI. Trimming removed 6 bases from V and 2 bases from J; junction bases left unmatched: 5. CDR3 residues: CASSTSGGTPYEQYF. In DNA form, the CDR3 reads TGTGCCAGCAGCACTAGCGGGGGGACCCCCTACGAGCAGTACTTC.

This clone has just a few counts. This rearrangement joins TRBV27 to TRBJ1-2, with D hard to call. The CDR3 spans 14 residues. The germline V and J ends were trimmed by 6 bases and 3 bases, with 14 bases remaining between them. Per germline, CDR1 MNHEY and CDR2 SMNVEV (reference sequence). CDR3 DNA: TGTGCCAGCAGGCCGATACCGGGAGACTATGGCTACACCTTC. It is translated as CASRPIPGDYGYTF.

The V call is TRBV7-9, the J call TRBJ2-1; D ambiguous. The length of the CDR3 is 12 residues. V shed 5 bases and J shed 9 bases, with 11 bases lying between them. Germline CDR1 and CDR2: SEHNR and FQNEAQ (reference sequence). In DNA form, the CDR3 reads TGTGCCAGCAGCCCCTCTGGGTCTGAGCAGTTCTTC. Protein: CASSPSGSEQFF.

The chain is built from TRBV6-5 and TRBJ2-3; a possible D gene is TRBD1 (6 bases). This CDR3 region has 12 residues. CDR1 is MNHEY and CDR2 is SVGAGI in the germline V gene. Trimming pared 6 bases from V and 11 bases from J, leaving 15 bases between. CDR3 in amino acids: CASSRGQSMQYF. CDR3 nucleotide sequence: TGTGCCAGCAGCCGTGGACAGTCTATGCAGTATTTT.

This CDR3 is CASSVQPGQGEKLFF. As DNA, the CDR3 is TGCGCCAGCAGCGTCCAGCCTGGCCAGGGTGAAAAACTGTTTTTT. The chain combines TRBV5-1 with TRBJ1-4; tentative D call: TRBD1 (5 bases). V was pared by 4 bases and J by 7 bases, with 17 bases between. Germline CDR1 and CDR2: SGHRS and YFSETQ. This CDR3 spans 15 amino acids.